Below are 8 T cell receptor beta chains sequenced from a single sample in a study of blood T cell repertoires in COVID-19. Some clones are missing from TCRdb's copy, which holds only in-frame ones; the method was immunoSEQ multiplex PCR. The sample has about 220,000 clones, over 65% seen once. Sequencing was done on a sample of PBMCs or T cells enriched from blood (not recorded which). The receptor source for this set is a woman in her fifties or sixties who had recovered from COVID-19.

The chain recombines TRBV4-3 with TRBJ1-2, with D tentatively TRBD1 (5 bases). CDR1 and CDR2 from the germline V gene are LGHNA and YSLEER. CDR3 length: 15 amino acids. Trimming took 4 bases from V and 2 from J, leaving 14 bases between them. CDR3 protein: CASSRVPQGNYGYTF. The CDR3 nucleotides read TGCGCCAGCAGCCGAGTCCCCCAGGGCAACTATGGCTACACCTTC.

This clone was observed once. This chain links TRBV12-1 with TRBJ1-5; the D segment call TRBD1 is taken from the table without a DNA check. TRBV12-1 is termed a pseudogene. The CDR3 has 16 amino acids. CDR3 coding DNA: TGTGCCAGCAACTCCTTCCGAGACAGGGCTAAGCAGCCCCAGCATTTT. Translated: CASNSFRDRAKQPQHF.

The V and J genes are TRBV18 and TRBJ2-7; 10 positions agree with TRBD1. Germline V lookup: CDR1 KGHSH, CDR2 LQKENI. This CDR3 has 14 amino acids. V shed 4 bases and J 2 bases; nucleotides not matched to a gene: 2. The CDR3 loop is CASSQGQGTYEQYF. The CDR3 coding sequence is TGTGCCAGCTCACAGGGACAGGGGACCTACGAGCAGTACTTC.

The chain couples TRBV13 to TRBJ1-5; no reliable D call. The CDR3 loop spans 11 amino acids. Germline CDR1 and CDR2: PRHDT and FYEKMQ (reference sequence). V dropped 9 bases and J dropped 3 bases, with 6 bases sitting between them. The CDR3 nucleotides are TGTGCCAGACCAGACAATCAGCCCCAGCATTTT. It translates to CARPDNQPQHF. The variable domain in full, with the rest retrieved from reference TRBV13 and TRBJ1-5, is AAGVIQSPRHLIKEKRETATLKCYPIPRHDTVYWYQQGPGQDPQFLISFYEKMQSDKGSIPDRFSAQQFSDYHSELNMSSLELGDSALYFCARPDNQPQHFGDGTRLSIL.

The chain combines TRBV29-1 with TRBJ1-2, with 8 bases identical to TRBD1. The CDR3 consists of 13 residues. Germline-derived CDR1 and CDR2 are SQVTM and ANQGSEA. J lost 8 bases, V lost 0 bases, and 5 bases had no gene match. The CDR3 nucleotides read TGCAGCGTTGAAGATATGGCAGGGGGCGGCTACACCTTC. Translated, it gives CSVEDMAGGGYTF. Using reference TRBV29-1 and TRBJ1-2 for the parts outside the CDR3, the full variable domain is SAVISQKPSRDICQRGTSLTIQCQVDSQVTMMFWYRQQPGQSLTLIATANQGSEATYESGFVIDKFPISRPNLTFSTLTVSNMSPEDSSIYLCSVEDMAGGGYTFGSGTRLTVV.

This clone was seen only a few times. Other DNA sequences in this sample translate to the same CDR3. The chain couples TRBV24-1 to TRBJ1-2, with TRBD1 matching 7 bases. V lost 10 bases and J lost 2; bases outside the gene matches: 3. The CDR3 contains 12 residues. The germline V gene has CDR1 KGHDR and CDR2 SFDVKD. The CDR3 DNA reads as TGTGCCACTTCGGACAGGAACTATGGCTACACCTTC. This sequence encodes CATSDRNYGYTF.

This chain uses TRBV6-2 or TRBV6-3 with TRBJ2-3; D not certain. This CDR3 spans 13 amino acids. Per the germline V gene, CDR1 is MNHEY and CDR2 is SVGEGT. V shed 5 bases and J shed 5 bases, with 11 bases lying between them. Written as DNA, the CDR3 is TGTGCCAGCAGTAGTATCCGCGGAGATACGCAGTATTTT. It encodes CASSSIRGDTQYF.

This rearrangement joins TRBV7-2 to TRBJ1-5; D is unclear. This CDR3 has 15 amino acids. Germline lookup yields CDR1 SGHTA and CDR2 FQGNSA. The V gene lost 1 base and the J gene lost 1 base, with 8 bases spanning the gap. This chain's CDR3 is CASSLDGNSNQPQHF. CDR3 in DNA: TGTGCCAGCAGCTTAGACGGGAACAGCAATCAGCCCCAGCATTTT. The full variable domain, rest sourced from reference TRBV7-2 and TRBJ1-5, is GAGVSQSPSNKVTEKGKDVELRCDPISGHTALYWYRQSLGQGLEFLIYFQGNSAPDKSGLPSDRFSAERTGGSVSTLTIQRTQQEDSAVYLCASSLDGNSNQPQHFGDGTRLSIL.